This T cell receptor (beta chain) appears in the sequencing data of a study of shared clonotypes between healthy human individuals. Per the original data handling: Junction-only immunoSEQ data arrived without quality scores, meaning filtering differed. Some clones are missing from TCRdb's copy, which holds only in-frame ones; the method was immunoSEQ multiplex PCR. V, J and clone size derive from that table, while D and trimming were established from the DNA sequence. Of approximately 740,000 clones in the sample, approximately 79% are singletons; the top ten hold about 1.7%. Per the germline V gene, CDR1 is SGHAT and CDR2 is FQNNGV. V dropped 3 bases and J dropped 3 bases, with 9 bases sitting between them. The CDR3 covers 13 residues.

Sequences were obtained from memory CD4+ T cells sorted from blood. Subset indicated: CD45RA-negative fraction. The clonotype was recovered from a woman under 40 in good health. The V and J genes are TRBV11-2 and TRBJ2-7; possibly TRBD1 or TRBD2 for D (5 bases each). CDR3 sequence: CASSFAGSYEQYF. CDR3 DNA sequence: TGTGCCAGCAGCTTCGCAGGGAGCTACGAGCAGTACTTC.